This T cell receptor (beta chain) originates from a study of CD8+CD57+ T cells in acquired aplastic anemia. About the study: Yields of DNA that came from sorted CD4+ and CD8+ cells averaged roughly 3.3 ug.

The template used for profiling TCR beta VDJ and CDR3 was genomic DNA. MiXCR, run by TCRdb on the reads, gives a single entry per CDR3 protein. The sample lists around 230,000 distinct CDR3 sequences; approximately 60% were seen once. Study-level results: Patient and control CD8+ Simpson's diversity was not significantly different.

Turning to this clonotype: The antigen remains undetermined.

CDR1 and CDR2 from the germline V gene are SGHTA and FQGTGA. The CDR3 sequence is 15 residues long. The V segment lost 5 bases and the J segment 4 bases; nucleotides outside the gene matches: 11. What was sequenced was sorted CD4+, CD8+, or CD8+CD57+ T cells (not recorded which) from PBMCs. The origin of this receptor is a human donor in good health. This rearrangement joins TRBV7-3 to TRBJ2-7, with TRBD1 matching 7 bases. CDR3 sequence: CASSPGTVGVYEQYF. DNA of the CDR3: TGTGCCAGCAGCCCAGGGACAGTTGGGGTGTACGAGCAGTACTTC.